This is a list of T cell receptor beta chains from one sample in a study of OX40 agonist ivuxolimab in advanced cancers. The protocol was immunoSEQ multiplex PCR, while the TCRdb copy is restricted to in-frame clones and leaves out a portion. The sample includes 20,000 or so clones, approximately 84% of them seen just once. The specimen comprised CD4+ or CD8+ T cells sorted from blood, sampled in a trial of the OX40 agonist ivuxolimab. These receptors were taken from an adult with an advanced solid tumor such as melanoma, head and neck, liver or kidney cancer. Both conserved end residues are part of each CDR3. D genes are given only for firm matches. Size is stated for part of the rows, as once, few or many counts, or as a class when the clone is expanded.

j_call clone_size v_call d_call cdr3_nt cdr3_aa
TRBJ2-5 once TRBV7-3 NA TGTGCCAGCAGCCTAGGGACGATGCGGGAGACCCAGTACTTC CASSLGTMRETQYF
TRBJ2-7 NA TRBV9 NA TGTGCCAGCAGCGTAGTCCCGGGGGAGGCTTACGAGCAGTACTTC CASSVVPGEAYEQYF
TRBJ2-7 NA TRBV6-5 NA TGTGCCAGCAGTGCCCGAGGGGGGGGGACCTACGAGCAGTACTTC CASSARGGGTYEQYF
TRBJ2-1 once TRBV27 NA TGTGCCAGCAGGCCTGTAGCGGAGTCCTACAATGAGCAGTTCTTC CASRPVAESYNEQFF
TRBJ2-1 NA TRBV30 TRBD2 TGTGCCTGGGAGACTAGCGGGAGTAGGACCCCGTTCTTC CAWETSGSRTPFF
TRBJ2-2 NA TRBV11-3 NA TGTGCCAGCAGCTTAAGGTCGGGAGAATCCGGGGAGCTGTTTTTT CASSLRSGESGELFF
TRBJ1-1 once TRBV28 TRBD1 TGTGCCAGCAGCCGGGACAGAGGGTACACTGAAGCTTTCTTT CASSRDRGYTEAFF
TRBJ2-5 NA TRBV27 TRBD2 TGTGCCAGCAGATCCCAAGTTGGCGGGAGCCATAATTCAGAGACCCAGTACTTC CASRSQVGGSHNSETQYF
TRBJ2-5 NA TRBV18 NA TGTGCCAGCTCACCAGGTCACCAAGAGACCCAGTACTTC CASSPGHQETQYF
TRBJ2-2 NA TRBV6-1 NA TGTGCCAGCAGTGAACGGGGCGACGACACCGGGGAGCTGTTTTTT CASSERGDDTGELFF
TRBJ2-7 NA TRBV6-5 NA TGTGCCAGCAGTTACTCGGCGATAATCGGATCCTACGAGCAGTACTTC CASSYSAIIGSYEQYF
TRBJ1-5 NA TRBV27 NA TGTGCCAGCAGTTTATATGGCAGTAGCAATCAGCCCCAGCATTTT CASSLYGSSNQPQHF
TRBJ1-4 NA TRBV30 NA TGTGCCTTAAGTGAAACCGGGGCTACGAATGAAAAACTGTTTTTT CALSETGATNEKLFF
TRBJ2-7 NA TRBV6-1 NA TGTGCCAGCAGTCCCACGTTTGCCTACGAGCAGTACTTC CASSPTFAYEQYF
TRBJ1-1 NA TRBV6-5 TRBD1 TGTGCCAGCAGTGGGGACAGGACTATGAACACTGAAGCTTTCTTT CASSGDRTMNTEAFF
TRBJ2-6 NA TRBV5-4 NA TGTGCCAGCAGCTTGAGTGGGCAGGGTGGTGGGGCCAACGTCCTGACTTTC CASSLSGQGGGANVLTF
TRBJ1-4 NA TRBV18 NA TGTGCCAGCTCACGAAGTGGGGTGGGTGAAAAACTGTTTTTT CASSRSGVGEKLFF
TRBJ2-5 NA TRBV5-4 NA TGTGCCAGCAAAATCGGGACGGTCCAAGAGACCCAGTACTTC CASKIGTVQETQYF
TRBJ2-2 NA TRBV6-5 TRBD1 TGTGCCAGCAGCCCCTCCGACAGGGATGAAGGGGAGCTGTTTTTT CASSPSDRDEGELFF
TRBJ2-7 few TRBV10-2 NA TGCGCCAGCAGCCCAGATGGTCCGGGACTGGGCGAGCAGTACTTC CASSPDGPGLGEQYF
TRBJ2-7 NA TRBV6-5 NA TGTGCCAGCCAACCGGCGGCTGAGAGCTCCTACGAGCAGTACTTC CASQPAAESSYEQYF
TRBJ1-2 NA TRBV6-1 NA TGTGCCAGCAGTGAACTAAGCGGAGCTTCTGCCTTC CASSELSGASAF
TRBJ2-2 NA TRBV7-6 NA TGTGCCAGCAGCTTAGTACAGGGAGGAACCGGGGAGCTGTTTTTT CASSLVQGGTGELFF
TRBJ2-1 NA TRBV7-6 TRBD2 TGTGCCAGCAGCTTAGACGTTAGCGGGTCACTCTCCTACAATGAGCAGTTCTTC CASSLDVSGSLSYNEQFF
TRBJ2-2 NA TRBV2 TRBD1 TGTGCCAGCAGTGCCTTGGACAGGGGGACCGGGGAGCTGTTTTTT CASSALDRGTGELFF
TRBJ2-3 NA TRBV6-5 TRBD1 TGTGCCAGCAGTTATGAGGGACAGACAGATACGCAGTATTTT CASSYEGQTDTQYF
TRBJ2-7 NA TRBV6-5 TRBD1 TGTGCCAGCAGTCCCTCCGGGACAGGGGGCTACGAGCAGTACTTC CASSPSGTGGYEQYF
TRBJ1-5 NA TRBV27 TRBD1 TGTGCCAGCCAGAACAGGGGCCTCAATCAGCCCCAGCATTTT CASQNRGLNQPQHF
TRBJ2-7 once TRBV27 NA TGTGCCAGCAGTTTAGGCCGGGCCAGCTACGAGCAGTACTTC CASSLGRASYEQYF
TRBJ1-1 NA TRBV29-1 NA TGCAGCGTTGGGCATACGAACACTGAAGCTTTCTTT CSVGHTNTEAFF
TRBJ2-1 once TRBV10-1 NA TGCGCCACCCGAGCAGCTAACAATGAGCAGTTCTTC CATRAANNEQFF
TRBJ1-4 NA TRBV18 NA TGTGCCAGCTCACCTTTACCGGGACGGCGAAGCGTAGTGCCGGAAAAACTGTTTTTT CASSPLPGRRSVVPEKLFF
TRBJ1-6 once TRBV5-7 TRBD1 TGTGCCAGCAGCTTAGGGACAGGGGAAAATTCACCCCTCCACTTT CASSLGTGENSPLHF
TRBJ1-2 NA TRBV19 TRBD1 TGTGCCAGTAGTCCGTGGGGACAGGGAGGTGGCTACACCTTC CASSPWGQGGGYTF
TRBJ2-7 NA TRBV6-6 NA TGTGCCAGCAGTTATCCCGGGACCCTCTCCTACGAGCAGTACTTC CASSYPGTLSYEQYF
TRBJ1-1 few TRBV25-1 NA TGTGCCAGCAGTGAACTAGGACCAGCTGAAGCTTTCTTT CASSELGPAEAFF
TRBJ1-1 NA TRBV5-1 NA TGCGCCAGCAGCTTGGGGGGGAACACTGAAGCTTTCTTT CASSLGGNTEAFF
TRBJ2-1 NA TRBV11-1 TRBD2 TGTGCCAGCAGCGATCCTAGCGGGGGGGCTCATGAGCAGTTCTTC CASSDPSGGAHEQFF
TRBJ1-3 NA TRBV19 NA TGTGCCAGTAGTATCAGCGTAGGTCGCGCTGGAAACACCATATATTTT CASSISVGRAGNTIYF
TRBJ2-1 NA TRBV28 TRBD1 TGTGCCAGCAGTCCTGCCGGGACAGGGGGCTACAATGAGCAGTTCTTC CASSPAGTGGYNEQFF
TRBJ2-2 once TRBV11-2 NA TGTGCCAGCAGCTGGGGGACATTCGCGAACACCGGGGAGCTGTTTTTT CASSWGTFANTGELFF
TRBJ2-1 NA TRBV7-8 NA TGTGCCAGCAGCCCCAACTTGGATACATACAATGAGCAGTTCTTC CASSPNLDTYNEQFF
TRBJ2-7 NA TRBV27 NA TGTGCCAGCAGTTTAAATCGGGTCTCGGGGGAGTACTTC CASSLNRVSGEYF
TRBJ2-2 NA TRBV6-6 NA TGTGCCAGCAAGGTCCGGTCCGCGAACACCGGGGAGCTGTTTTTT CASKVRSANTGELFF
TRBJ1-4 NA TRBV30 NA TGTGCCTGGAGTGTGTGGGGAAGGGATGAAAAACTGTTTTTT CAWSVWGRDEKLFF
TRBJ2-3 NA TRBV6-5 NA TGTGCCAGCAGTTACTTCGAGGCAGATACGCAGTATTTT CASSYFEADTQYF
TRBJ2-1 NA TRBV5-1 TRBD2 TGCGCCAGCTCCACCGGGACTAGCGGGCACAATGAGCAGTTCTTC CASSTGTSGHNEQFF
TRBJ1-2 NA TRBV30 NA TGTGCCTGGATACTCCCGACAGTGGACTATGGCTACACCTTC CAWILPTVDYGYTF
TRBJ2-1 NA TRBV12-5 TRBD1 TGTGCTAGTGGTTTTGGACAGGGGGAAAACAATGAGCAGTTCTTC CASGFGQGENNEQFF
TRBJ2-2 NA TRBV10-3 NA TGTGCCATCAAAGGGCAGGCTTACGCCGGGGAGCTGTTTTTT CAIKGQAYAGELFF
TRBJ2-1 NA TRBV7-9 TRBD2 TGTGCCAGCAGCCGGACTAGTTCCGTCGCTTACAACAATGAGCAGTTCTTC CASSRTSSVAYNNEQFF
TRBJ2-7 NA TRBV7-3 NA TGTGCCAGCAGCTGGTGGGAGCCCTACGAGCAGTACTTC CASSWWEPYEQYF
TRBJ2-7 few TRBV7-9 NA TGTGCCAGCAGCATGGTTGCCTACGAGCAGTACTTC CASSMVAYEQYF
TRBJ1-1 NA TRBV29-1 TRBD1 TGCAGCGTTAGCCAGGGGGCCACTGAAGCTTTCTTT CSVSQGATEAFF
TRBJ2-7 NA TRBV10-3 NA TGTGCCATCAGTGAGTTTGGCTACGAGCAGTACTTC CAISEFGYEQYF
TRBJ2-1 once TRBV28 TRBD1 TGTGCCAGCAGTTCTCTACCGGGACAGGGGGCTAAAAATGAGCAGTTCTTC CASSSLPGQGAKNEQFF
TRBJ1-3 NA TRBV7-9 NA TGTGCCAGCAGCCCGACAGCCGTCTCTGGAAACACCATATATTTT CASSPTAVSGNTIYF
TRBJ2-7 NA TRBV18 TRBD1 TGTGCCAGCTCGGCTGGACAGGGATCCCACTACGAGCAGTACTTC CASSAGQGSHYEQYF
TRBJ2-7 few TRBV10-2 TRBD1 TGCGCCAGCAGGGACAGGGGGATTTACGAGCAGTACTTC CASRDRGIYEQYF
TRBJ1-2 NA TRBV11-2 NA TGTGCCAGCAGCTTAGATCTCTTTGGCTACACCTTC CASSLDLFGYTF